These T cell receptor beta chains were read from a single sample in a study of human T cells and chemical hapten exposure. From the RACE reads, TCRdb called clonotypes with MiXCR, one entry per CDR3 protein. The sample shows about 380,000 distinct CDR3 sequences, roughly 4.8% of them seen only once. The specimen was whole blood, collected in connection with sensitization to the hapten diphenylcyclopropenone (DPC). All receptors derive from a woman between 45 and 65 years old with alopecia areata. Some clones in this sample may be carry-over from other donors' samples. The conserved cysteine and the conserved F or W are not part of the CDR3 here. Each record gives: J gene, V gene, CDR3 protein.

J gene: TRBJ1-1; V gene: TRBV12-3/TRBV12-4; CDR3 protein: ASSLGGSPAF
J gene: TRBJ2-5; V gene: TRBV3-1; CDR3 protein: ASSQETPSGGGETQY
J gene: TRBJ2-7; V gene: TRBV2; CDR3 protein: ASTPPRGGNEQY
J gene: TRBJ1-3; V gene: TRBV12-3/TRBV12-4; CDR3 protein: ASRLGNTIY
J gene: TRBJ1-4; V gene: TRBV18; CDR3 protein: ASSSDRTRLF
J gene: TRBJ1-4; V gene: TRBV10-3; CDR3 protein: AIRSTGEGEKLF
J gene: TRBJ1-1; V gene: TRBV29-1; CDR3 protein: SVSTTPISSTEAF
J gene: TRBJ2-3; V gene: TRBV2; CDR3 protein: ASLLAGGPNTDTQY
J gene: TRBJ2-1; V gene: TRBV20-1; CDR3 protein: SARQLAGGEREQF
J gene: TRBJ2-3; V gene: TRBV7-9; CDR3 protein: ASSLGDSGDTQY
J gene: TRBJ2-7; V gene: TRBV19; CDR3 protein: ASTKQGHDEQY
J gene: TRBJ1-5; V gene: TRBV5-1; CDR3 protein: ASSPGTGMSNQPQH
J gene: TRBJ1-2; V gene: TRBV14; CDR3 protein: ASSLTTPSYGYT
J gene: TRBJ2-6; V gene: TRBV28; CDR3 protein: ASTGGVTGANVLT
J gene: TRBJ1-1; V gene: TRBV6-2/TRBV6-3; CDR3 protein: ASSTQGNTEAF